This entry lists 13 T cell receptor beta chains sequenced from one sample in a study of circulating and synovial CD4+ cells in juvenile arthritis. Libraries were prepared by immunoSEQ multiplex PCR; TCRdb keeps only in-frame clonotypes and omits some of them. The sample has some 30,000 clones, 93% seen once. Sequencing was done on a sample of CD4+ T cells from blood. These receptors were obtained from a human donor with juvenile idiopathic arthritis.

The chain is built from TRBV6-1 and TRBJ1-5; a weak D match, TRBD1 (5 bases). Germline V CDR1 and CDR2: MNHNS, SASEGT. V was pared by 5 bases and J by 5 bases, with 10 bases between. The CDR3 loop spans 13 amino acids. The CDR3: CASSIQGDQPQHF. DNA for the CDR3: TGTGCCAGCAGTATTCAGGGTGATCAGCCCCAGCATTTT.

This chain connects TRBV7-8 to TRBJ2-1; 12 bases align to TRBD2. This CDR3 is built from 15 residues. The trim removed 5 bases at V and 3 bases at J, leaving 2 bases unmatched. Germline CDR1 is SGHVS and CDR2 is FQNEAQ. The CDR3 loop reads CASSRLAGDYNEQFF. Here the CDR3 DNA reads TGTGCCAGCAGCCGACTAGCGGGAGACTACAATGAGCAGTTCTTC. Full variable domain (rest looked up from reference TRBV7-8 and TRBJ2-1): GAGVSQSPRYKVAKRGQDVALRCDPISGHVSLFWYQQALGQGPEFLTYFQNEAQLDKSGLPSDRFFAERPEGSVSTLKIQRTQQEDSAVYLCASSRLAGDYNEQFFGPGTRLTVL.

Of note for this clone: The same CDR3 is also encoded by other DNA sequences in this sample. The chain carries TRBV18 and TRBJ1-1; D unclear. Germline V gene lookup returns CDR1 KGHSH and CDR2 LQKENI. This CDR3 spans 15 amino acids. V lost 6 bases and J 2 bases, leaving 16 bases between the germline ends. The CDR3 DNA is TGTGCCAGCTCGCCTGCTATTGCGACAAACACTGAAGCTTTCTTT. Translated, it gives CASSPAIATNTEAFF.

The chain uses TRBV6-5 and TRBJ2-1; 10 nucleotides line up with TRBD2. The V and J ends lost 10 bases and 6 bases, in that order; junction bases with no gene match: 12. This CDR3 is built from 15 residues. In germline, CDR1 is MNHEY, CDR2 SVGAGI. For the CDR3, the DNA is TGTGCCACCCTTCGAGCCGGACTAGCGGCCAATGAGCAGTTCTTC. Translated: CATLRAGLAANEQFF.

The genes are TRBV6-1 and TRBJ2-3; D uncertain. Germline CDR1 MNHNS, CDR2 SASEGT. V shed 8 bases and J shed 2 bases, with 14 bases lying between them. The CDR3 runs to 14 residues. The CDR3 loop is CASQPQPNTDTQYF. The CDR3 DNA follows: TGTGCCAGCCAACCGCAACCTAACACAGATACGCAGTATTTT.

This chain connects TRBV27 to TRBJ2-7; 8 nucleotides align to TRBD2. This CDR3 is built from 13 residues. Germline V gives CDR1 MNHEY, CDR2 SMNVEV (reference sequence). V was clipped by 2 bases and J by 7 bases; unmatched bases: 4. For the CDR3, the DNA is TGTGCCAGCAGTTTACCGGGGGGGCGAGAGCAGTACTTC. It translates to CASSLPGGREQYF.

The chain joins TRBV9 to TRBJ1-4; 10 nucleotides match TRBD1. The CDR3 loop spans 16 amino acids. Germline-derived CDR1 and CDR2 are SGDLS and YYNGEE. Germline trimming cut 0 bases from V and 2 bases from J; bases unmatched to any gene: 1. CDR3 residues: CASSVGQGATNEKLFF. The CDR3 bases are TGTGCCAGCAGCGTAGGACAGGGGGCTACTAATGAAAAACTGTTTTTT.

The J gene is TRBJ2-3, the V gene TRBV30; TRBD2 matches at 10 bases. The V gene end was trimmed by 2 bases and the J gene end by 8 bases; junction bases not matched to a gene: 4. The CDR3 is made up of 13 amino acids. Germline values: CDR1 GTSNPN, CDR2 SVGIG (reference sequence). The CDR3 loop reads CAWSRLAGVTQYF. The CDR3 DNA is TGTGCCTGGAGTAGGCTAGCGGGAGTTACGCAGTATTTT.

This clone has only one observation. This chain joins TRBV28 and TRBJ1-3; 7 bases are a match to TRBD1. The CDR3 has 17 amino acids. Germline loops: CDR1 MDHEN, CDR2 SYDVKM. J gave up 0 bases and V 5 bases, and 10 bases lay outside the gene matches. The CDR3 nucleotides read TGTGCCAGCAGTACCGGGACAGCTCTTTACTCTGGAAACACCATATATTTT. Translation: CASSTGTALYSGNTIYF.

The chain recombines TRBV19 with TRBJ2-2, with unresolved D. The ends were cut back, 5 bases at V and 5 bases at J, with 9 bases in the middle. The length of the CDR3 is 13 residues. CDR1 and CDR2 from the germline V gene are LNHDA and SQIVND (reference sequence). The CDR3 spells CASSPLATGELFF. CDR3 DNA: TGTGCCAGTAGTCCCTTGGCTACCGGGGAGCTGTTTTTT. The entire variable domain, with the rest obtained from reference TRBV19 and TRBJ2-2, is as follows: DGGITQSPKYLFRKEGQNVTLSCEQNLNHDAMYWYRQDPGQGLRLIYYSQIVNDFQKGDIAEGYSVSREKKESFPLTVTSAQKNPTAFYLCASSPLATGELFFGEGSRLTVL.

The CDR3 spells CASSLGQLNTEAFF. Written as DNA, the CDR3 is TGTGCCAGCAGCTTAGGACAGCTGAACACTGAAGCTTTCTTT. J is TRBJ1-1 and V is TRBV6-5; D perhaps matches TRBD1 (6 bases). Germline V CDR1 and CDR2: MNHEY, SVGAGI. V dropped 6 bases and J dropped 0 bases, with 11 bases sitting between them. CDR3 length equals 14 residues.

This clone showed up just a few times. This chain connects TRBV10-3 to TRBJ1-3, with D hard to call. The CDR3 runs 14 residues. Germline CDR1 is ENHRY and CDR2 is SYGVKD. Trimming shortened V by 11 bases and J by 1 base, and 15 bases separated the two germline ends. CDR3 DNA: TGTGCCTCGGGGAGGGCCACTTCTGGAAACACCATATATTTT. This sequence encodes CASGRATSGNTIYF.

The CDR3: CASSQQEWTSGRVDEQFF. In DNA form, the CDR3 reads TGTGCCAGCAGTCAGCAAGAATGGACTAGCGGGAGGGTGGATGAGCAGTTCTTC. V is TRBV27 and J is TRBJ2-1, with 15 positions matching TRBD2. Per the germline V gene, CDR1 is MNHEY and CDR2 is SMNVEV (reference sequence). This CDR3 is built from 18 residues. V shed 5 bases and J 8 bases; nucleotides not matched to a gene: 13.